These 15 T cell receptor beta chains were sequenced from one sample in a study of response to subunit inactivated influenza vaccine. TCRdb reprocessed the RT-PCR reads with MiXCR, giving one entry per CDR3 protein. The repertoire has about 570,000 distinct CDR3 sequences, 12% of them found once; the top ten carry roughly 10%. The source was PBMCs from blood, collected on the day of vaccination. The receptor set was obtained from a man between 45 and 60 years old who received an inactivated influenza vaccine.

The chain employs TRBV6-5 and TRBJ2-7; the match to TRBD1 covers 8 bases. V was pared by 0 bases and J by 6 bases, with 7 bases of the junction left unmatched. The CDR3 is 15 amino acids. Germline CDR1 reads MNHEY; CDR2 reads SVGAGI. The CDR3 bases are TGTGCCAGCAGTTACTCGCAGGGGGCCACGGGCGAGCAGTACTTC. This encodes CASSYSQGATGEQYF.

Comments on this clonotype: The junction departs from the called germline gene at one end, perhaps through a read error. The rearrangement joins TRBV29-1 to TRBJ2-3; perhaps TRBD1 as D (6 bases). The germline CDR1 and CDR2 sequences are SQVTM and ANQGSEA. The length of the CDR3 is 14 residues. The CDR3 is CSVEGGEWTDMQYF. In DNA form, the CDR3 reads TGCAGCGTTGAAGGAGGGGAGTGGACAGATATGCAGTATTTT.

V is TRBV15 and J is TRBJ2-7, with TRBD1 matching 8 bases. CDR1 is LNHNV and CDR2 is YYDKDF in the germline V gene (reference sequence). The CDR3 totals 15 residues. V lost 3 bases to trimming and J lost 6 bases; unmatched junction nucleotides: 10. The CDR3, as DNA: TGTGCCACCAGCAGCGCCAGGGCCAGGGGGCTCGAGCAGTACTTC. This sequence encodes CATSSARARGLEQYF.

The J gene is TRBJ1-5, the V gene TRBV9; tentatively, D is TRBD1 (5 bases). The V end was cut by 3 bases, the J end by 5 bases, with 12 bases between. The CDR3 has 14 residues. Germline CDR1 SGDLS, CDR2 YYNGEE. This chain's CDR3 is CASSAGRSDQPQHF. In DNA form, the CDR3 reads TGTGCCAGCAGCGCGGGACGGAGTGATCAGCCCCAGCATTTT.

This chain's CDR3 is CASSQAESGNSYEQYF. CDR3 in DNA: TGTGCCAGCAGCCAAGCTGAGTCTGGGAACTCCTACGAGCAGTACTTC. The J gene is TRBJ2-7, the V gene TRBV4-2; D not certain. This CDR3 comprises 16 residues. Germline loops: CDR1 LGHNA, CDR2 YNFKEQ. V was trimmed by 1 base and J by 0 bases, leaving 13 bases between them.

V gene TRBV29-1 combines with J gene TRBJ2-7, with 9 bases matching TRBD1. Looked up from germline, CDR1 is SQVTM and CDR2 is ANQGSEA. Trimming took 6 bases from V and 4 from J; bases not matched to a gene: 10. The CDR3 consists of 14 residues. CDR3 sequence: CSVAQGAVGYEQYF. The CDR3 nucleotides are TGCAGCGTGGCACAGGGGGCAGTAGGATACGAGCAGTACTTC.

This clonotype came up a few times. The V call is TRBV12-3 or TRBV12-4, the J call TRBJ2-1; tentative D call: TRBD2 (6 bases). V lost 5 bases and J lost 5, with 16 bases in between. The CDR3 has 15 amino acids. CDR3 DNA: TGTGCCAGCAGTCCCAGTAGTACTAGCAACAATGAGCAGTTCTTC. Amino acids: CASSPSSTSNNEQFF.

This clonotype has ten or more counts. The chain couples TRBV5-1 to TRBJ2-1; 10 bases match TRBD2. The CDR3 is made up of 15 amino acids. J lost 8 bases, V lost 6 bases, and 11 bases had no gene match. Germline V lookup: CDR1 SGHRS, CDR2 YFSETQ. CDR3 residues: CASNRAGGPYDEQFF. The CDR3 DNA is TGCGCCAGCAATAGAGCGGGAGGGCCTTACGATGAGCAGTTCTTC.

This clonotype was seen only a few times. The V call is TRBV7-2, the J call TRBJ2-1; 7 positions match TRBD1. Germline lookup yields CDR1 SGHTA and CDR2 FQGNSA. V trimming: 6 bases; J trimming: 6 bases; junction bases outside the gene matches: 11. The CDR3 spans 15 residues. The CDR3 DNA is TGTGCCAGCAGTTCGCCGGGACAGCGACGCAATGAGCAGTTCTTC. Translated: CASSSPGQRRNEQFF.

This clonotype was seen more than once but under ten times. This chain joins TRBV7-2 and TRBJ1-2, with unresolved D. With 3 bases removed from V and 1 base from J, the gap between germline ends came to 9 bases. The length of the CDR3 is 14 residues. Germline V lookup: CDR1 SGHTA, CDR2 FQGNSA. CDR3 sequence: CASSLHGVNYGYTF. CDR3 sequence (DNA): TGTGCCAGCAGCTTGCACGGGGTTAACTATGGCTACACCTTC.

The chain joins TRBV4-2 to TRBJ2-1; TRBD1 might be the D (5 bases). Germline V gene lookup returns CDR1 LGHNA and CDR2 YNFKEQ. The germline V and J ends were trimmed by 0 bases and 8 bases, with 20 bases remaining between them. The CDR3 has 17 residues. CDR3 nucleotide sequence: TGTGCCAGCAGCCAAGATGGCAGGGCATCTAAGTTCGATGAGCAGTTCTTC. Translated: CASSQDGRASKFDEQFF.

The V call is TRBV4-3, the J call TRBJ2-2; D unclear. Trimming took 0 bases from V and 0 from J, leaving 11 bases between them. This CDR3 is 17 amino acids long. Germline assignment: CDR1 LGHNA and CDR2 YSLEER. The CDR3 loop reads CASSQDLAAANTGELFF. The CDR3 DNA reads TGCGCCAGCAGCCAAGATCTGGCGGCCGCGAACACCGGGGAGCTGTTTTTT.

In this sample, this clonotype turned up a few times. DNA for the CDR3: TGTGCCAGCAGTCAGACTAGCGGGAGGGCCGCCTACAATGAGCAGTTCTTC. It translates to CASSQTSGRAAYNEQFF. This chain connects TRBV6-1 to TRBJ2-1, with 14 bases identical to TRBD2. The CDR3 totals 17 residues. Germline assignment: CDR1 MNHNS and CDR2 SASEGT. The V gene end was trimmed by 5 bases and the J gene end by 2 bases; junction bases not matched to a gene: 5.

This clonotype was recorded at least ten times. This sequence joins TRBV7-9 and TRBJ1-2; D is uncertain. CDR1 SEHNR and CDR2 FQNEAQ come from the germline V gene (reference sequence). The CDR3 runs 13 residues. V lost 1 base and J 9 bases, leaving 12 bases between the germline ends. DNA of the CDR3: TGTGCCAGCAGCTTAGGAATTTCTGATAGCTACACCTTC. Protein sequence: CASSLGISDSYTF. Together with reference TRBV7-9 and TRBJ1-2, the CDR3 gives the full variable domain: DTGVSQNPRHKITKRGQNVTFRCDPISEHNRLYWYRQTLGQGPEFLTYFQNEAQLEKSRLLSDRFSAERPKGSFSTLEIQRTEQGDSAMYLCASSLGISDSYTFGSGTRLTVV.

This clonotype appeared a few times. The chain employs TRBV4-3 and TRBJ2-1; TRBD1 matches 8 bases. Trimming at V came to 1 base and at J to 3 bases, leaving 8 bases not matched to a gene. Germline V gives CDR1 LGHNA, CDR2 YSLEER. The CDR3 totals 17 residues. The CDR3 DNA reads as TGCGCCAGCAGCCAAGGCGTCGTAGGACAGGGCTACAATGAGCAGTTCTTC. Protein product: CASSQGVVGQGYNEQFF.